This passage covers 5 T cell receptor beta chains from one sample sequenced in a study of T cells in localized non-small cell lung cancer. TCRdb's table, derived via immunoSEQ multiplex PCR, lists solely in-frame clones and lacks some. Here the sample spans tens of thousands of clones, more than 75% being singletons. The sample in question was peripheral blood, obtained before any cancer treatment. The receptors originated from a woman aged 35-75 years with stage I squamous cell lung carcinoma.

The chain couples TRBV15 to TRBJ2-5; D is ambiguous. CDR3 length equals 13 residues. The V gene's germline CDR1 is LNHNV and CDR2 YYDKDF (reference sequence). V was clipped by 1 base and J by 2 bases, with 5 bases between them. In DNA, the CDR3 is TGTGCCACCAGCAGAGGTGTACAAGAGACCCAGTACTTC. It translates to CATSRGVQETQYF.

This chain uses TRBV5-1 with TRBJ1-1; TRBD1 is a possible D gene (6 bases). This CDR3 has 14 amino acids. Trimming shortened V by 5 bases and J by 0 bases, and 11 bases separated the two germline ends. Germline V CDR1 and CDR2: SGHRS, YFSETQ. CDR3 bases: TGCGCCAGCAGGAGGACAGAAATGAACACTGAAGCTTTCTTT. Its protein is CASRRTEMNTEAFF.

The rearrangement joins TRBV5-1 to TRBJ2-3, with D tentatively TRBD2 (6 bases). The CDR3 sequence is 14 residues long. CDR1 and CDR2 (germline): SGHRS, YFSETQ. Deletions cut 8 bases from V and 1 base from J, with 14 bases between. The CDR3 here is CASFSGTGTDTQYF. The CDR3 DNA reads TGCGCCAGTTTTTCGGGGACTGGCACAGATACGCAGTATTTT.

The CDR3 nucleotides read TGTGCCAGCAGGGGGGACGACTATGGCTACACCTTC. It is translated as CASRGDDYGYTF. The gene calls are TRBV28 and TRBJ1-2; TRBD1 might be the D (5 bases). The V end lost 6 bases, the J end lost 3 bases, and 8 bases lay between the germline ends. The CDR3 consists of 12 residues. Germline-derived CDR1 and CDR2 are MDHEN and SYDVKM.

The chain carries TRBV5-1 and TRBJ2-3; D possibly corresponds to TRBD1 (6 bases). CDR1 SGHRS and CDR2 YFSETQ come from the germline V gene. V lost 0 bases, J lost 2 bases, and 7 bases lay in between. The CDR3 length is 14 residues. As DNA, the CDR3 is TGCGCCAGCAGCTTGGGGGACACCACAGATACGCAGTATTTT. It is translated as CASSLGDTTDTQYF.